This passage covers 5 T cell receptor beta chains from one sample sequenced in a study of blood T cell repertoires in COVID-19. The data were produced by immunoSEQ multiplex PCR, yet TCRdb's version contains in-frame clones alone and is incomplete. The sample lists roughly 300,000 clones; around 86% were seen once. The sequenced material came from peripheral blood. The receptors were gathered from a woman in her forties or fifties with acute or convalescent COVID-19.

The rearrangement uses TRBV18 and TRBJ2-7; 7 bases fit TRBD2. This CDR3 has 13 residues. Unmatched junction bases numbered 10, after V lost 9 bases and J lost 5 bases. Germline loops: CDR1 KGHSH, CDR2 LQKENI. DNA for the CDR3: TGTGCCAGTGAGGGGAGGGAGAACGACGAGCAGTACTTC. Translating gives CASEGRENDEQYF.

The chain employs TRBV21-1 and TRBJ1-2; the table's D call, TRBD1, has no DNA check behind it. TRBV21-1 is labeled a pseudogene. The CDR3 spans 16 residues. For the CDR3, the DNA is TGTGCCAGCATTCACCGGGACAGGGTAGAGGAGGATGGCTACACCTTC. This gives the protein CASIHRDRVEEDGYTF.

The J gene is TRBJ1-5, the V gene TRBV10-1; weak D call: TRBD1 (6 bases). V gave up 4 bases and J gave up 1 base, with 8 bases separating them. The germline CDR1 and CDR2 sequences are WNHNN and SYGVQD (reference sequence). The CDR3 covers 14 residues. The chain's CDR3 is CASSGQESNQPQHF. Written as DNA, the CDR3 is TGCGCCAGCAGTGGACAGGAGAGCAATCAGCCCCAGCATTTT.

Notes on this clone: Distinct nucleotide sequences in the sample also encode this CDR3. The rearrangement joins TRBV18 to TRBJ2-3, with 8 nucleotides matching TRBD1. V lost 2 bases, J lost 1 base, and 2 bases stayed unmatched. This CDR3 spans 15 amino acids. Germline loops: CDR1 KGHSH, CDR2 LQKENI. CDR3 sequence reads: CASSPYRGGTDTQYF. The DNA of the CDR3 is TGTGCCAGCTCACCATACAGGGGGGGCACAGATACGCAGTATTTT. Using reference TRBV18 and TRBJ2-3 for the parts outside the CDR3, the full variable domain is NAGVMQNPRHLVRRRGQEARLRCSPMKGHSHVYWYRQLPEEGLKFMVYLQKENIIDESGMPKERFSAEFPKEGPSILRIQQVVRGDSAAYFCASSPYRGGTDTQYFGPGTRLTVL.

The chain joins TRBV6-5 to TRBJ1-2; D perhaps matches TRBD1 (5 bases). CDR3 size: 14 residues. CDR1 and CDR2 from the germline V gene are MNHEY and SVGAGI. V was clipped by 7 bases and J by 4 bases, with 16 bases between them. CDR3 sequence (DNA): TGTGCCAGCAATCATTGGGGGGTCGGCTATGGCTACACCTTC. Its translation is CASNHWGVGYGYTF.